Presented here are 18 T cell receptor beta chains from one specimen sequenced in a study of CD8+ T cells in alopecia areata (dated by TCRdb to the late 2010s). Library creation used the immunoSEQ multiplex PCR assay. For TCR sequencing, RNA was extracted from every sample and reverse transcribed into cDNA to serve as template. What TCRdb holds here is the immuneACCESS table cut down to in-frame rearrangements. Part of the clones is not present; checked against another copy, under half of the missing clones reflect an unresolved V gene, and the others are unexplained. The sample includes 90,000 to 130,000 clones, with about 60% observed a single time. The ten largest account for 20% to 30% of the sample. Sequencing used NKG2D-low CD8+ T cells sorted from blood. The cell subset or site label corresponds to: sorted CD8+ NKG2D-low blood T cells. The receptor set was obtained from a human donor with alopecia areata.

The chain has TRBV6-1 and TRBJ2-7; 9 bases line up with TRBD1. The CDR3 consists of 15 residues. With 3 bases clipped from V and 1 base from J, the junction kept 4 bases outside the gene matches. Germline loops: CDR1 MNHNS, CDR2 SASEGT. The CDR3, as DNA: TGTGCCAGCAGTGATGAACAGGGGGCATCCTACGAGCAGTACTTC. Amino acids: CASSDEQGASYEQYF.

The sample holds a few counts of this clone. CDR3 in DNA: TGTGCCAGCAGTTTTTCGGGGGCGACCGGGGAGCTGTTTTTT. Translating gives CASSFSGATGELFF. The chain joins TRBV27 to TRBJ2-2; TRBD1 or TRBD2 may be the D gene (6 bases each). This CDR3 is 14 amino acids long. Germline V gene lookup returns CDR1 MNHEY and CDR2 SMNVEV (reference sequence). Trimming removed 3 bases from V and 5 bases from J, with 10 bases in between.

This chain uses TRBV2 with TRBJ1-2; D gene ambiguous. Per germline, CDR1 SNHLY and CDR2 FYNNEI. Trimming took 3 bases from V and 5 from J, leaving 13 bases between them. This CDR3 has 14 amino acids. The chain's CDR3 is CASSEWAVEYGYTF. CDR3 nucleotide sequence: TGTGCCAGCAGTGAGTGGGCAGTCGAGTATGGCTACACCTTC.

This clone is classed as medium-sized. The rearrangement uses TRBV7-6 and TRBJ1-5; D is uncertain. The CDR3 is 12 amino acids. The V gene lost 1 base and the J gene lost 6 bases, with 4 bases spanning the gap. Germline CDR1 and CDR2: SGHVS and FNYEAQ. The CDR3 is CASSLGGQPQHF. The DNA for the CDR3 is TGTGCCAGCAGCTTAGGTGGTCAGCCCCAGCATTTT.

The chain has TRBV6-5 and TRBJ1-2; 8 bases fit TRBD1. Germline CDR1 is MNHEY and CDR2 is SVGAGI. Trimming took 5 bases from V and 8 from J; bases not matched to a gene: 7. The CDR3 is made up of 13 amino acids. CDR3 in amino acids: CASSRDRGKGYTF. In nucleotides, the CDR3 is TGTGCCAGCAGTCGAGACAGGGGAAAAGGCTACACCTTC.

CDR3: CASSLVARAAYNEQFF. The CDR3, as DNA: TGTGCCAGCAGTTTAGTAGCAAGGGCGGCCTACAATGAGCAGTTCTTC. The V call is TRBV27, the J call TRBJ2-1; D not resolved. The CDR3 has 16 residues. The V gene lost 2 bases and the J gene lost 2 bases, with 13 bases spanning the gap. The germline gives CDR1 MNHEY, CDR2 SMNVEV (reference sequence).

This chain uses TRBV7-2 with TRBJ2-6; D gene unclear. The CDR3 has 18 amino acids. Germline V gives CDR1 SGHTA, CDR2 FQGNSA. Trimming took off 5 bases at V and 5 bases at J, with 22 bases between the two ends. The CDR3 reads CASSDLCRRQSRANVLTF. The DNA of the CDR3 is TGTGCCAGCAGCGATCTTTGCAGACGACAAAGTCGGGCCAACGTCCTGACTTTC. The full variable domain, completed using reference TRBV7-2 and TRBJ2-6, is GAGVSQSPSNKVTEKGKDVELRCDPISGHTALYWYRQSLGQGLEFLIYFQGNSAPDKSGLPSDRFSAERTGGSVSTLTIQRTQQEDSAVYLCASSDLCRRQSRANVLTFGAGSRLTVL.

In DNA, the CDR3 is TGTGCCAGCAGTCCCCTTCTTTACAATGAGCAGTTCTTC. Its protein is CASSPLLYNEQFF. This chain joins TRBV28 and TRBJ2-1; unclear D gene. Trimming pared 5 bases from V and 4 bases from J, leaving 9 bases between. Germline CDR1 and CDR2: MDHEN and SYDVKM. The CDR3 length is 13 residues.

The chain couples TRBV5-6 to TRBJ2-5; tentative D call: TRBD2 (6 bases). This CDR3 comprises 14 residues. Trimming took 4 bases from V and 3 from J, leaving 13 bases between them. Germline CDR1 SGHDT, CDR2 YYEEEE. The CDR3 here is CASSALAEEETQYF. The DNA for the CDR3 is TGTGCCAGCAGCGCATTAGCGGAGGAAGAGACCCAGTACTTC. Filled out from reference TRBV5-6 and TRBJ2-5, the complete variable domain reads DAGVTQSPTHLIKTRGQQVTLRCSPKSGHDTVSWYQQALGQGPQFIFQYYEEEERQRGNFPDRFSGHQFPNYSSELNVNALLLGDSALYLCASSALAEEETQYFGPGTRLLVL.

This clone turned up a few times. This chain links TRBV29-1 with TRBJ1-1; D remains ambiguous. The CDR3 is 10 amino acids. V gave up 5 bases and J gave up 10 bases, with 11 bases separating them. Germline CDR1 is SQVTM and CDR2 is ANQGSEA. The CDR3: CSVPVDGAFF. For the CDR3, the DNA is TGCAGCGTTCCTGTTGATGGAGCTTTCTTT.

This chain joins TRBV29-1 and TRBJ2-1; D remains unclear. The CDR3 sequence is 11 residues long. Germline CDR1 reads SQVTM; CDR2 reads ANQGSEA. Between the trimmed V and J ends, which lost 8 bases and 6 bases, there was a span of 11 bases. The CDR3 DNA sequence: TGCAGCCATAATGACGCCAATGAGCAGTTCTTC. As protein: CSHNDANEQFF.

The chain couples TRBV4-1 to TRBJ2-1; D is possibly TRBD1 (5 bases). The germline V and J ends were trimmed by 2 bases and 0 bases, with 17 bases remaining between them. The CDR3 runs to 18 residues. Germline V lookup: CDR1 MGHRA, CDR2 YSYEKL. CDR3 bases: TGCGCCAGCAGCCAACCCCTTAGGGGCCGGAACTCCTACAATGAGCAGTTCTTC. Its protein is CASSQPLRGRNSYNEQFF.

The chain recombines TRBV27 with TRBJ1-2, with 8 bases fitting TRBD1. V lost 7 bases, J lost 4 bases, and 14 bases stayed unmatched. This CDR3 is built from 16 residues. Germline V gives CDR1 MNHEY, CDR2 SMNVEV (reference sequence). The CDR3 nucleotides read TGTGCCAGCACCCCAAAGACAGGGGTCGACGTCTATGGCTACACCTTC. Translated: CASTPKTGVDVYGYTF.

The chain joins TRBV6-5 to TRBJ1-2; D unclear. Germline CDR1 is MNHEY and CDR2 is SVGAGI. The CDR3 extends over 15 amino acids. V lost 0 bases and J 4 bases, leaving 12 bases between the germline ends. For the CDR3, the DNA is TGTGCCAGCAGTTACTCGTCCAGCTTATTCTATGGCTACACCTTC. Protein sequence: CASSYSSSLFYGYTF.

The chain combines TRBV2 with TRBJ2-5; TRBD2 aligns across 9 bases. Per germline, CDR1 SNHLY and CDR2 FYNNEI. V was pared by 3 bases and J by 1 base, with 18 bases of the junction left unmatched. The CDR3 loop spans 20 amino acids. The CDR3 DNA is TGTGCCAGCAGTGATAACCCCGCGGCTAGCGGGACCCCACCCCAAGAGACCCAGTACTTC. This gives the protein CASSDNPAASGTPPQETQYF.

The chain links TRBV28 to TRBJ2-2; TRBD1 matches at 8 bases. Unmatched junction bases numbered 3, after V lost 0 bases and J lost 0 bases. Germline V CDR1 and CDR2: MDHEN, SYDVKM. The length of the CDR3 is 17 residues. The CDR3 here is CASSLWGQVPNTGELFF. As DNA, the CDR3 is TGTGCCAGCAGTTTATGGGGACAGGTACCGAACACCGGGGAGCTGTTTTTT.

The rearrangement joins TRBV5-8 to TRBJ2-3, with D perhaps TRBD2 (6 bases). CDR1 and CDR2 (germline): SGHTS, YDEGEE. The V and J ends lost 3 bases and 0 bases respectively, with 11 bases between them. The CDR3 loop spans 15 amino acids. CDR3 sequence (DNA): TGTGCCAGCAGCTCGGGACTGGGGAGCACAGATACGCAGTATTTT. Translated: CASSSGLGSTDTQYF.

This clone has more than one count but fewer than ten. CDR3 amino acids: CASSQFRKGKTLAKNIQYF. In DNA form, the CDR3 reads TGCGCCAGCAGTCAATTCAGGAAGGGCAAAACATTAGCCAAAAACATTCAGTACTTC. The chain links TRBV23-1 to TRBJ2-4; D is unresolved. TRBV23-1 is filed as an ORF, its function uncertain. This CDR3 has 19 amino acids. Trimming removed 1 base from V and 0 bases from J, with 19 bases in between.